Listed below are T cell receptor beta chains from one sample, sequenced in a study of blood T cell repertoires in COVID-19. The method was immunoSEQ multiplex PCR; TCRdb's version includes in-frame clones alone and lacks a portion of them. This table holds about 16,000 clones, around 89% found once. The source material was peripheral blood. The receptors here all came from a human donor in a cohort sampled during active COVID-19. Each CDR3 is given with its conserved first and last residue. The D gene is left open where the match is weak. Where a row states a size, it is once, few, many or the class of an expanded clone; other rows omit it.

CDR3nt: TGTGCCAGCAGTTCCAGGACACTTAACACCGGGGAGCTGTTTTTT
CDR3aa: CASSSRTLNTGELFF
d_gene: NA
v_gene: TRBV27
abundance: NA
j_gene: TRBJ2-2

CDR3nt: TGTGCCTGGAGTGTAGACAGGGGTCAGCCCCAGCATTTT
CDR3aa: CAWSVDRGQPQHF
d_gene: TRBD1
v_gene: TRBV30
abundance: NA
j_gene: TRBJ1-5

CDR3nt: TGCGCCAGCAGTGGGGGGACAGGGGGCGGCTATGGCTACACCTTC
CDR3aa: CASSGGTGGGYGYTF
d_gene: TRBD1
v_gene: TRBV10-1
abundance: NA
j_gene: TRBJ1-2

CDR3nt: TGTGCCAGCAGTTCAGGTCAGAGTACTGAAGCTTTCTTT
CDR3aa: CASSSGQSTEAFF
d_gene: NA
v_gene: TRBV6-5
abundance: NA
j_gene: TRBJ1-1

CDR3nt: TGCGCCAGCAGCCGGACTAGCGGGGGGGACTTAGCCAAAAACATTCAGTACTTC
CDR3aa: CASSRTSGGDLAKNIQYF
d_gene: TRBD2
v_gene: TRBV4-3
abundance: NA
j_gene: TRBJ2-4

CDR3nt: TGCGCCAGCAGCCTACTAGCGGGGGGGAACTACAATGAGCAGTTCTTC
CDR3aa: CASSLLAGGNYNEQFF
d_gene: TRBD2
v_gene: TRBV4-1
abundance: NA
j_gene: TRBJ2-1

CDR3nt: TGTGCCAGCAGTGAACGCGGGGGGGGAGAGACCCAGTACTTC
CDR3aa: CASSERGGGETQYF
d_gene: TRBD2
v_gene: TRBV6-1
abundance: NA
j_gene: TRBJ2-5

CDR3nt: TGTGCCAGCTCACCACTCCGAGGCACCGGGGAGCTGTTTTTT
CDR3aa: CASSPLRGTGELFF
d_gene: NA
v_gene: TRBV18
abundance: NA
j_gene: TRBJ2-2

CDR3nt: TGTGCCAGCAGAGCCGGGACAGGGAAAGATACGCAGTATTTT
CDR3aa: CASRAGTGKDTQYF
d_gene: TRBD1
v_gene: TRBV6-5
abundance: once
j_gene: TRBJ2-3

CDR3nt: TGTGCCAGCCTTCGGGTACGGGGGGCGAACACTGAAGCTTTCTTT
CDR3aa: CASLRVRGANTEAFF
d_gene: NA
v_gene: TRBV6-5
abundance: NA
j_gene: TRBJ1-1

CDR3nt: TGTGCCAGCAGCTTAAGACAGGGGGCGGGCTACGAGCAGTACTTC
CDR3aa: CASSLRQGAGYEQYF
d_gene: TRBD1
v_gene: TRBV5-6
abundance: few
j_gene: TRBJ2-7

CDR3nt: TGTGCCAGCAATATCCAGGGGCAAGCTCGCTACACCTTC
CDR3aa: CASNIQGQARYTF
d_gene: NA
v_gene: TRBV5-4
abundance: NA
j_gene: TRBJ1-2

CDR3nt: TGTGCCAGCAGCTTAAACGGACAGGGGGCTGGGGAAGCTTTCTTT
CDR3aa: CASSLNGQGAGEAFF
d_gene: TRBD1
v_gene: TRBV9
abundance: once
j_gene: TRBJ1-1

CDR3nt: TGTGCCAGTAGTCAAAGTCAGGGTGCCAACTATGGCTACACCTTC
CDR3aa: CASSQSQGANYGYTF
d_gene: NA
v_gene: TRBV19
abundance: few
j_gene: TRBJ1-2

CDR3nt: TGTGCCAGCAGCCTAGCGGGGGGGCTCACAGATACGCAGTATTTT
CDR3aa: CASSLAGGLTDTQYF
d_gene: TRBD2
v_gene: TRBV27
abundance: NA
j_gene: TRBJ2-3

CDR3nt: TGTGCCAGCAGCGTAGGGAGGACGGGGGCAACTAATGAAAAACTGTTTTTT
CDR3aa: CASSVGRTGATNEKLFF
d_gene: NA
v_gene: TRBV9
abundance: few
j_gene: TRBJ1-4

CDR3nt: TGTGCCAGCAGCCAGTATCTGGCTGAAGCTTTCTTT
CDR3aa: CASSQYLAEAFF
d_gene: NA
v_gene: TRBV7-9
abundance: NA
j_gene: TRBJ1-1

CDR3nt: TGTGCCAGCGGCGGGACAGGGGCCTACGAGCAGTACTTC
CDR3aa: CASGGTGAYEQYF
d_gene: NA
v_gene: TRBV21-1
abundance: NA
j_gene: TRBJ2-7

CDR3nt: TGCGCCAGCAGCTTGATTGGCAGTCCAGGGCAGCCCCAGCATTTT
CDR3aa: CASSLIGSPGQPQHF
d_gene: NA
v_gene: TRBV5-1
abundance: NA
j_gene: TRBJ1-5

CDR3nt: TGTGCCAGTAGTGGGGACAGGAAGAATCAGCCCCAGCATTTT
CDR3aa: CASSGDRKNQPQHF
d_gene: TRBD1
v_gene: TRBV19
abundance: NA
j_gene: TRBJ1-5

CDR3nt: TGTGCCAGCAGCTTCGGGACAGGGGCTGACTATGGCTACACCTTC
CDR3aa: CASSFGTGADYGYTF
d_gene: TRBD1
v_gene: TRBV5-4
abundance: few
j_gene: TRBJ1-2

CDR3nt: TGCGCCAGCAAAGCAGTCCGGGACAGGATAACCCAAGAGACCCAGTACTTC
CDR3aa: CASKAVRDRITQETQYF
d_gene: TRBD1
v_gene: TRBV10-1
abundance: NA
j_gene: TRBJ2-5

CDR3nt: TGTGCCAGCAGCGACACACGCTACGAGCAGTACTTC
CDR3aa: CASSDTRYEQYF
d_gene: NA
v_gene: TRBV11-1
abundance: NA
j_gene: TRBJ2-7

CDR3nt: TGTGCCAGCAGCTTGTACAGGGGGAACACCGGGGAGCTGTTTTTT
CDR3aa: CASSLYRGNTGELFF
d_gene: TRBD1
v_gene: TRBV5-4
abundance: once
j_gene: TRBJ2-2

CDR3nt: TGCGCCAGCAGCATAGACAGGGAGGGGGCCAACGTCCTGACTTTC
CDR3aa: CASSIDREGANVLTF
d_gene: TRBD1
v_gene: TRBV5-1
abundance: few
j_gene: TRBJ2-6

CDR3nt: TGTGCCAGCAGCCAGGGCCAGAACACTGAAGCTTTCTTT
CDR3aa: CASSQGQNTEAFF
d_gene: NA
v_gene: TRBV3-1/TRBV3-2
abundance: NA
j_gene: TRBJ1-1

CDR3nt: TGTGCCAGCAGTTCCTTGATAACTAGCGGGGTTCAAGAGACCCAGTACTTC
CDR3aa: CASSSLITSGVQETQYF
d_gene: TRBD2
v_gene: TRBV28
abundance: NA
j_gene: TRBJ2-5

CDR3nt: TGTGCCAGTAGCCCGGGACAGTGGACTTACGAGCAGTACTTC
CDR3aa: CASSPGQWTYEQYF
d_gene: TRBD1
v_gene: TRBV19
abundance: NA
j_gene: TRBJ2-7

CDR3nt: TGCGCCAGCAGCCCACAGCGGGGGGCACAAGAGACCCAGTACTTC
CDR3aa: CASSPQRGAQETQYF
d_gene: TRBD2
v_gene: TRBV5-1
abundance: NA
j_gene: TRBJ2-5

CDR3nt: TGTGCCAGCAGCGGGGTGCAGGGATGGTCACCCCTCCACTTT
CDR3aa: CASSGVQGWSPLHF
d_gene: NA
v_gene: TRBV6-2/TRBV6-3
abundance: NA
j_gene: TRBJ1-6

CDR3nt: TGTGCCAGCTCACCGACAGGGAAAAACAATCAGCCCCAGCATTTT
CDR3aa: CASSPTGKNNQPQHF
d_gene: TRBD1
v_gene: TRBV18
abundance: NA
j_gene: TRBJ1-5

CDR3nt: TGTGCCAGCAGTGGAGCACGGGGGGTGGACAATGAGCAGTTCTTC
CDR3aa: CASSGARGVDNEQFF
d_gene: TRBD2
v_gene: TRBV6-4
abundance: NA
j_gene: TRBJ2-1

CDR3nt: TGCAGCGTCGACGCGGGACCCTCAGGGAGGCAAGAGACCCAGTACTTC
CDR3aa: CSVDAGPSGRQETQYF
d_gene: NA
v_gene: TRBV29-1
abundance: NA
j_gene: TRBJ2-5

CDR3nt: TGTGCCAGCAGTGAATATAAGGGGGCTAGATGGACTGAAGCTTTCTTT
CDR3aa: CASSEYKGARWTEAFF
d_gene: TRBD1
v_gene: TRBV6-1
abundance: few
j_gene: TRBJ1-1

CDR3nt: TGTGCCAGCAGGATTAGACAGGGTTTAACTGAAGCTTTCTTT
CDR3aa: CASRIRQGLTEAFF
d_gene: TRBD1
v_gene: TRBV2
abundance: NA
j_gene: TRBJ1-1

CDR3nt: TGTGCCAGTACCCGTTCCGGGACAGGGCTTGGCTACACCTTC
CDR3aa: CASTRSGTGLGYTF
d_gene: TRBD1
v_gene: TRBV19
abundance: NA
j_gene: TRBJ1-2

CDR3nt: TGTGCCAGTAGCCCCCCAGGGGCGGGCTATGGCTACACCTTC
CDR3aa: CASSPPGAGYGYTF
d_gene: NA
v_gene: TRBV19
abundance: NA
j_gene: TRBJ1-2

CDR3nt: TGTGCCACCAGCAGAGTGACAGGGGGCACTAATGAAAAACTGTTTTTT
CDR3aa: CATSRVTGGTNEKLFF
d_gene: TRBD1
v_gene: TRBV15
abundance: NA
j_gene: TRBJ1-4

CDR3nt: TGTGCCAGCAGTTCACTGACTTTCTCCTACGAGCAGTACTTC
CDR3aa: CASSSLTFSYEQYF
d_gene: NA
v_gene: TRBV27
abundance: NA
j_gene: TRBJ2-7

CDR3nt: TGTGCCAGCAGTTACTCCTCAGGGTGGATGACTGAAGCTTTCTTT
CDR3aa: CASSYSSGWMTEAFF
d_gene: NA
v_gene: TRBV6-2/TRBV6-3
abundance: NA
j_gene: TRBJ1-1

CDR3nt: TGTGCCAGCAGCGGGGGGTTGGCTAGCGGGGGCAATATCACAGATACGCAGTATTTT
CDR3aa: CASSGGLASGGNITDTQYF
d_gene: TRBD2
v_gene: TRBV5-4
abundance: NA
j_gene: TRBJ2-3

CDR3nt: TGTGCCAGCAGCCCGGGACTAGCGGGGGGACAAGAGACCCAGTACTTC
CDR3aa: CASSPGLAGGQETQYF
d_gene: TRBD2
v_gene: TRBV5-4
abundance: NA
j_gene: TRBJ2-5

CDR3nt: TGTGCCAGCAGCTTAGGGACAGAGGCCGGGGAGCTGTTTTTT
CDR3aa: CASSLGTEAGELFF
d_gene: TRBD1
v_gene: TRBV7-3
abundance: NA
j_gene: TRBJ2-2

CDR3nt: TGTGCCAGTAAGGGACAGGGTTACAATGAGCAGTTCTTC
CDR3aa: CASKGQGYNEQFF
d_gene: TRBD1
v_gene: TRBV19
abundance: once
j_gene: TRBJ2-1

CDR3nt: TGTGCCAGCAGCCAAGGAATACAGAATCCAGATGGCTACACCTTC
CDR3aa: CASSQGIQNPDGYTF
d_gene: NA
v_gene: TRBV3-1/TRBV3-2
abundance: NA
j_gene: TRBJ1-2

CDR3nt: TGCGCCAGCAGCGCGAGGGGCAGGGGGAACACTGAAGCTTTCTTT
CDR3aa: CASSARGRGNTEAFF
d_gene: NA
v_gene: TRBV5-1
abundance: NA
j_gene: TRBJ1-1

CDR3nt: TGCGCCAGCAGCCGCGATCCTAACACTGAAGCTTTCTTT
CDR3aa: CASSRDPNTEAFF
d_gene: NA
v_gene: TRBV4-1
abundance: NA
j_gene: TRBJ1-1

CDR3nt: TGTGCCAGCAGTTTAATTAGCGGGGGAAGCACAGATACGCAGTATTTT
CDR3aa: CASSLISGGSTDTQYF
d_gene: TRBD2
v_gene: TRBV28
abundance: once
j_gene: TRBJ2-3

CDR3nt: TGTGCCAGCAGCCCTACTAGCGGGGCTTACGAGCAGTACTTC
CDR3aa: CASSPTSGAYEQYF
d_gene: TRBD2
v_gene: TRBV5-5
abundance: NA
j_gene: TRBJ2-7

CDR3nt: TGTGCCAGCAGCTCCCCGGCGGCGGCGGCCTACGAGCAGTACTTC
CDR3aa: CASSSPAAAAYEQYF
d_gene: NA
v_gene: TRBV5-4
abundance: NA
j_gene: TRBJ2-7

CDR3nt: TGCGCCAGCAGCGGTACTAGCGGTCCCGGGGAGCTGTTTTTT
CDR3aa: CASSGTSGPGELFF
d_gene: TRBD2
v_gene: TRBV5-1
abundance: NA
j_gene: TRBJ2-2

CDR3nt: TGTGCCACCAGTGACGAGACACCGTTTGCCGGCTACACCTTC
CDR3aa: CATSDETPFAGYTF
d_gene: NA
v_gene: TRBV24-1
abundance: NA
j_gene: TRBJ1-2

CDR3nt: TGTGCCTGGAGTGCCCCTCAGGTCCTGTATGGCTACACCTTC
CDR3aa: CAWSAPQVLYGYTF
d_gene: NA
v_gene: TRBV30
abundance: NA
j_gene: TRBJ1-2

CDR3nt: TGTGCCAGCAGCCCCCAAAGGGTGGCGGGTCTCGAGCAGTACTTC
CDR3aa: CASSPQRVAGLEQYF
d_gene: NA
v_gene: TRBV28
abundance: NA
j_gene: TRBJ2-7